This T cell receptor (beta chain) was captured in a study of CD8 T cells in ankylosing spondylitis. Via MiXCR, TCRdb re-called the 5' RACE reads, giving one row per CDR3 protein. Of 670,000 or so distinct CDR3 sequences listed, 15% to 20% are singletons. General study findings and limits: One TCR beta motif, made up of several highly homologous variants, appeared characteristic of ankylosing spondylitis blood.

About this clonotype itself: Its specificity is unknown.

Sequenced sample: blood, either unsorted or a sorted T cell fraction (not recorded which). This sequence was found in a male donor with ankylosing spondylitis.

CDR3 residues: CASSEFGRGNEKLFF. CDR3 nucleotide sequence: TGTGCCAGCAGTGAATTTGGCAGGGGAAATGAAAAACTGTTTTTT. The chain combines TRBV2 with TRBJ1-4, with D possibly matching TRBD1 (6 bases). V lost 2 bases and J 5 bases, leaving 12 bases between the germline ends. The CDR3 covers 15 residues. From germline, CDR1 is SNHLY and CDR2 FYNNEI.